This is a list of T cell receptor beta chains from one sample in a study of blood T cell repertoires in COVID-19. Using immunoSEQ multiplex PCR, the repertoire was profiled, and TCRdb retains in-frame clones only, with some absent. Altogether about 250,000 clones are present, roughly 88% being singletons, with the ten largest covering 5.5% to 6.5%. Source material: peripheral blood. The receptors originated from a woman of 80 years or more with COVID-19, enrolled during active disease. Each CDR3 is given with its conserved first and last residue. The D gene is left open where the match is weak. Some rows have no size entry. The others give once, few or many, or a class for an expanded clone.

size	D	V	J	CDR3	DNA
.	.	TRBV6-5	TRBJ1-2	CASSYQGNYGYTF	TGTGCCAGCAGTTACCAGGGAAACTATGGCTACACCTTC
once	TRBD1	TRBV10-3	TRBJ1-1	CATRQGHTEAFF	TGTGCCACCCGACAGGGCCACACTGAAGCTTTCTTT
.	.	TRBV6-5	TRBJ2-4	CASSIHRENIQYF	TGTGCCAGCAGTATACACAGGGAAAACATTCAGTACTTC
.	TRBD2	TRBV5-4	TRBJ2-5	CASSLGGGVQETQYF	TGTGCCAGCAGCTTAGGCGGGGGGGTTCAAGAGACCCAGTACTTC
.	.	TRBV19	TRBJ1-2	CASSMEGLYGYTF	TGTGCCAGTAGTATGGAGGGACTCTATGGCTACACCTTC
.	TRBD1	TRBV5-8	TRBJ1-5	CASTTIWTGSQPQHF	TGTGCCAGCACCACGATATGGACAGGGAGTCAGCCCCAGCATTTT
.	TRBD1	TRBV3-1/TRBV3-2	TRBJ1-4	CASSQEAVTGRSGTNEKLFF	TGTGCCAGCAGCCAAGAAGCCGTGACAGGGAGGAGTGGTACTAATGAAAAACTGTTTTTT
.	TRBD1	TRBV4-2	TRBJ1-2	CASSPQGEAGSGHTF	TGTGCCAGCAGCCCGCAGGGGGAGGCGGGCTCAGGCCACACCTTC
.	TRBD1	TRBV6-1	TRBJ2-2	CASSEYPGGQGTGELFF	TGTGCCAGCAGTGAGTATCCAGGCGGACAGGGCACCGGGGAGCTGTTTTTT
.	.	TRBV2	TRBJ1-5	CASSRTGISLGNQPQHF	TGTGCCAGCAGCCGAACGGGGATTAGCTTGGGCAATCAGCCCCAGCATTTT
.	.	TRBV25-1	TRBJ1-5	CASSGGSAGQPQHF	TGTGCCAGCAGTGGCGGGTCCGCGGGTCAGCCCCAGCATTTT
.	.	TRBV5-4	TRBJ1-3	CASSPDGGSGNTIYF	TGTGCCAGCAGCCCGGACGGGGGATCAGGAAACACCATATATTTT
.	TRBD2	TRBV11-2	TRBJ2-7	CASSLGLAGVYEQYF	TGTGCCAGCAGCTTAGGACTAGCGGGGGTCTACGAGCAGTACTTC
.	TRBD1	TRBV6-1	TRBJ1-2	CASSERQGTWSGYTF	TGTGCCAGCAGTGAACGACAGGGGACCTGGAGTGGCTACACCTTC
once	.	TRBV28	TRBJ1-3	CASTKSWQGGNTIYF	TGTGCCAGCACCAAAAGCTGGCAGGGAGGAAACACCATATATTTT
.	.	TRBV18	TRBJ1-2	CASSPGQYGYTF	TGTGCCAGCTCACCCGGACAGTATGGCTACACCTTC
.	TRBD1	TRBV2	TRBJ2-7	CASRGQVTGGEQYF	TGTGCCAGCCGAGGCCAGGTGACAGGGGGCGAGCAGTACTTC
.	.	TRBV6-5	TRBJ1-6	CASSYSAGLGNSPLHF	TGTGCCAGCAGTTACTCAGCAGGTCTCGGTAATTCACCCCTCCACTTT
once	.	TRBV7-7	TRBJ2-3	CASSLGGGFTDTQYF	TGTGCTAGCAGCTTGGGCGGGGGCTTCACAGATACGCAGTATTTT
once	.	TRBV3-1/TRBV3-2	TRBJ1-3	CASSPEAAGNTIYF	TGTGCCAGCAGCCCCGAGGCGGCTGGAAACACCATATATTTT
.	.	TRBV30	TRBJ1-2	CAWSGAADNYGYTF	TGTGCCTGGAGTGGGGCAGCCGACAACTATGGCTACACCTTC
.	TRBD1	TRBV4-1	TRBJ2-3	CASRTGGMSTDTQYF	TGCGCCAGCAGAACAGGGGGGATGAGCACAGATACGCAGTATTTT
few	.	TRBV7-9	TRBJ1-6	CASSATGNSPLHF	TGTGCCAGCAGCGCAACAGGAAATTCACCCCTCCACTTT
.	.	TRBV12-1	TRBJ1-5	CASSLPKGGGSYSNQPQHF	TGTGCCAGCAGCCTCCCTAAGGGGGGGGGCAGCTATAGCAATCAGCCCCAGCATTTT
.	TRBD1	TRBV7-9	TRBJ1-1	CASGGQGDTEAFF	TGTGCCAGCGGGGGACAGGGCGACACTGAAGCTTTCTTT
.	TRBD1	TRBV7-3	TRBJ2-7	CASSPDRGQEQYF	TGTGCCAGCAGCCCGGACAGGGGGCAAGAGCAGTACTTC
.	TRBD1	TRBV24-1	TRBJ1-4	CATSDPTGTGHAGEKLFF	TGTGCCACCAGTGATCCCACCGGGACAGGCCATGCGGGTGAAAAACTGTTTTTT
.	TRBD2	TRBV7-8	TRBJ2-2	CASSLGTRGNTGELFF	TGTGCCAGCAGCTTAGGGACTAGGGGGAACACCGGGGAGCTGTTTTTT
.	TRBD1	TRBV7-2	TRBJ2-6	CASSSGGGANVLTF	TGTGCCAGCAGCTCAGGGGGAGGGGCCAACGTCCTGACTTTC
.	.	TRBV7-7	TRBJ2-1	CASSPGGLISNEQFF	TGTGCTAGCAGCCCAGGGGGGCTAATCTCGAATGAGCAGTTCTTC
once	.	TRBV6-5	TRBJ1-5	CASSYSGLTSNQPQHF	TGTGCCAGCAGTTACTCGGGACTCACGAGCAATCAGCCCCAGCATTTT
few	.	TRBV6-2/TRBV6-3	TRBJ1-2	CASSYQGNYGYTF	TGTGCCAGCAGTTACCAGGGGAACTATGGCTACACCTTC
few	TRBD1	TRBV28	TRBJ1-2	CASSLGDRQIHGYTF	TGTGCCAGCAGTTTAGGGGACAGGCAAATACATGGCTACACCTTC
.	.	TRBV6-5	TRBJ1-1	CASMQGLNTEAFF	TGTGCCAGCATGCAGGGCTTGAACACTGAAGCTTTCTTT
.	.	TRBV2	TRBJ1-5	CASQRAPNQPQHF	TGTGCCAGCCAGCGGGCTCCTAATCAGCCCCAGCATTTT
.	TRBD1	TRBV3-1/TRBV3-2	TRBJ1-1	CASSAGQGIEAFF	TGTGCCAGCAGCGCCGGACAGGGGATTGAAGCTTTCTTT
.	.	TRBV2	TRBJ1-1	CASSTRTEAFF	TGTGCCAGCAGTACTCGGACTGAAGCTTTCTTT
.	TRBD1	TRBV7-8	TRBJ1-1	CASSLVGQGATEAFF	TGTGCCAGCAGCCTGGTGGGACAGGGGGCTACTGAAGCTTTCTTT
.	.	TRBV7-2	TRBJ1-2	CASSLGGRTNYGYTF	TGTGCCAGCAGCTTAGGGGGCCGTACTAACTATGGCTACACCTTC
.	.	TRBV2	TRBJ1-3	CASAGEKSNSGNTIYF	TGTGCCAGCGCGGGAGAGAAGTCTAACTCTGGAAACACCATATATTTT
.	TRBD1	TRBV19	TRBJ2-2	CASSKRQGYNTGELFF	TGTGCCAGTAGTAAAAGACAGGGGTACAACACCGGGGAGCTGTTTTTT
.	.	TRBV28	TRBJ1-4	CASSLSGTPREKLFF	TGTGCCAGCAGTTTGTCCGGGACTCCAAGGGAAAAACTGTTTTTT
few	.	TRBV7-9	TRBJ2-1	CASSPQNEQFF	TGTGCCAGCAGCCCCCAGAATGAGCAGTTCTTC
.	.	TRBV5-1	TRBJ1-1	CASSRGGANTEAFF	TGCGCCAGCAGCCGGGGGGGAGCGAACACTGAAGCTTTCTTT
.	.	TRBV6-1	TRBJ1-5	CASSEASRVVDF	TGTGCCAGCAGTGAAGCCAGTCGGGTTGTGGATTTT
.	TRBD1	TRBV25-1	TRBJ2-3	CASSEFRTGGADTQYF	TGTGCCAGCAGTGAATTCAGGACAGGGGGCGCAGATACGCAGTATTTT
.	.	TRBV3-1/TRBV3-2	TRBJ1-2	CASSQLYGYTF	TGTGCCAGCAGCCAATTATATGGCTACACCTTC
.	.	TRBV19	TRBJ2-3	CASTAANTDTQYF	TGTGCCAGTACTGCGGCTAACACAGATACGCAGTATTTT
.	.	TRBV6-1	TRBJ1-2	CASSEGDRKRGYTF	TGTGCCAGCAGTGAAGGCGACAGGAAGAGGGGCTACACCTTC
.	TRBD2	TRBV2	TRBJ2-1	CASSVLSGLAGGRDEQFF	TGTGCCAGCAGTGTACTTTCGGGACTAGCGGGGGGGAGAGATGAGCAGTTCTTC
.	.	TRBV28	TRBJ1-5	CASSSRAEGNQPQHF	TGTGCCAGCAGTTCCAGGGCAGAAGGAAATCAGCCCCAGCATTTT
.	.	TRBV7-6	TRBJ1-4	CASSFMGGGEKLFF	TGTGCCAGCAGCTTTATGGGGGGTGGTGAAAAACTGTTTTTT
few	TRBD1	TRBV7-9	TRBJ1-4	CASLPGGGTNEKLFF	TGTGCCAGCCTCCCGGGAGGGGGCACTAATGAAAAACTGTTTTTT
.	TRBD1	TRBV4-1	TRBJ1-5	CASGQGPQPQHF	TGCGCCAGTGGACAGGGACCCCAGCCCCAGCATTTT